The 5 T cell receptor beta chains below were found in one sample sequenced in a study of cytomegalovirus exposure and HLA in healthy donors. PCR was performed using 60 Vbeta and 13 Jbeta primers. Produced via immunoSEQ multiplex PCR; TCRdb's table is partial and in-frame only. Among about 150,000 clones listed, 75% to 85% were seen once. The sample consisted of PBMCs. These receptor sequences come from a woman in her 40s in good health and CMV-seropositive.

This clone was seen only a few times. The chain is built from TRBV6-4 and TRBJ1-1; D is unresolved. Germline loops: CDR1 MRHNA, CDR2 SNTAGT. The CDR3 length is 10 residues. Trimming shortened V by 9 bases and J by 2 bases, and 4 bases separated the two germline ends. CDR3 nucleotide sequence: TGTGCCAGGCTAAACACTGAAGCTTTCTTT. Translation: CARLNTEAFF.

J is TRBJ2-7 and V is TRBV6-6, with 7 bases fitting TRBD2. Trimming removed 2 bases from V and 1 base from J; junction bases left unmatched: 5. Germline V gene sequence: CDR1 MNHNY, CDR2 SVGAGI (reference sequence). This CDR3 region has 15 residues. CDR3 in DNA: TGTGCCAGCAGTTACGGGCGGGAGCGATCCTACGAGCAGTACTTC. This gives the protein CASSYGRERSYEQYF.

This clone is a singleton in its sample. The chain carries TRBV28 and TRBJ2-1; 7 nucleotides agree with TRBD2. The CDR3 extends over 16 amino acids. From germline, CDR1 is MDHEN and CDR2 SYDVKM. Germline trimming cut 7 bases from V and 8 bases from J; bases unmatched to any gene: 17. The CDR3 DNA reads TGTGCCAGCAATCCGACGTTGGGAGGGCCCCGCCATGAGCAGTTCTTC. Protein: CASNPTLGGPRHEQFF.

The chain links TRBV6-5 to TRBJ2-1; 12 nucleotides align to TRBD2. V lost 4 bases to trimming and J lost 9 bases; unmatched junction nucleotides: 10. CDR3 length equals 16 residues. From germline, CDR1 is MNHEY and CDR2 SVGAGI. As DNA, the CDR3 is TGTGCCAGCAGTTCCCGGCTAGCGGGAGGGCAGGGTGAGCAGTTCTTC. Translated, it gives CASSSRLAGGQGEQFF.

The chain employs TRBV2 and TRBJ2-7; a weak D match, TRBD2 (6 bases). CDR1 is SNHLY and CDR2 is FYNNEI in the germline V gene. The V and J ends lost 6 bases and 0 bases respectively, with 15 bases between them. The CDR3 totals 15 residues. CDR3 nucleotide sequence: TGTGCCAGCAGCCTCCAATGGGGGGTCTCCTACGAGCAGTACTTC. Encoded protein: CASSLQWGVSYEQYF. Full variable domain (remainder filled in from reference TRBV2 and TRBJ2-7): EPEVTQTPSHQVTQMGQEVILRCVPISNHLYFYWYRQILGQKVEFLVSFYNNEISEKSEIFDDQFSVERPDGSNFTLKIRSTKLEDSAMYFCASSLQWGVSYEQYFGPGTRLTVT.